The 22 T cell receptor beta chains below were found in one sample sequenced in a study of T cells in Graves' hyperthyroidism and ophthalmopathy. The source material, RNA transcripts, was used to amplify TCR beta CDR3 regions. HTBI primers were used for first-round RT-PCR of the TCR CDR3. TCRdb re-called the multiplex PCR reads through MiXCR, storing one row per CDR3 protein. The sample shows a few hundred thousand distinct CDR3 sequences, roughly 22% of them seen only once. The sample comprised blood. The receptors originated from a man between 25 and 39 years old with Graves' ophthalmopathy.

The table lists this clonotype with a few counts. V and J are TRBV2 and TRBJ1-2; D gene unclear. The germline V and J ends were trimmed by 7 bases and 5 bases, with 8 bases remaining between them. Germline lookup yields CDR1 SNHLY and CDR2 FYNNEI. The CDR3 runs 11 residues. DNA for the CDR3: TGTGCCAGCACCCTTTCATATGGCTACACCTTC. Its translation: CASTLSYGYTF.

The gene calls are TRBV6-1 and TRBJ2-1; 8 nucleotides agree with TRBD2. CDR3 length: 16 amino acids. V gave up 5 bases and J gave up 5 bases; unmatched junction bases: 11. CDR1 MNHNS and CDR2 SASEGT come from the germline V gene. The CDR3 sequence is CASSRPSGGPNNEQFF. The CDR3 bases are TGTGCCAGCAGTCGACCCAGCGGGGGACCCAACAATGAGCAGTTCTTC.

This clonotype showed up just a few times. The chain uses TRBV28 and TRBJ2-1, with D hard to call. V lost 5 bases to trimming and J lost 0 bases, with 11 bases between them. The CDR3 has 15 residues. Per the germline V gene, CDR1 is MDHEN and CDR2 is SYDVKM. This CDR3 reads CASSPTASSYNEQFF. In DNA form, the CDR3 reads TGTGCCAGCAGTCCTACAGCTAGCTCCTACAATGAGCAGTTCTTC.

The chain carries TRBV5-5 and TRBJ2-7; 12 bases map to TRBD2. CDR1 and CDR2 (germline): SGHKS, YYEKEE (reference sequence). V lost 4 bases and J lost 6; bases outside the gene matches: 8. The CDR3 contains 15 residues. The CDR3 is CASSPRLAGEGEQYF. The CDR3 coding sequence is TGTGCCAGCAGCCCCCGACTAGCGGGAGAAGGCGAGCAGTACTTC.

This clonotype was seen a few times. The chain recombines TRBV7-9 with TRBJ2-1; D is perhaps TRBD2 (5 bases). Per germline, CDR1 SEHNR and CDR2 FQNEAQ (reference sequence). The CDR3 is made up of 15 amino acids. Trimming cost V 5 bases and J 4 bases, with 15 bases left between them. The CDR3 DNA reads as TGTGCCAGCAGCCCGGCGGGTAGCCCTTACAATGAGCAGTTCTTC. It is translated as CASSPAGSPYNEQFF.

The rearrangement joins TRBV7-8 to TRBJ1-5; a weak D match, TRBD1 (5 bases). Germline V gene lookup returns CDR1 SGHVS and CDR2 FQNEAQ. V shed 1 base and J shed 2 bases, with 15 bases lying between them. CDR3 size: 17 residues. As DNA, the CDR3 is TGTGCCAGCAGCTTAGAACAGGAGGAGTATGGCAATCAGCCCCAGCATTTT. Its translation is CASSLEQEEYGNQPQHF.

The chain carries TRBV5-6 and TRBJ2-7, with D perhaps TRBD1 or TRBD2 (5 bases each). The CDR3 length is 15 residues. V dropped 0 bases and J dropped 3 bases, with 13 bases sitting between them. Germline assignment: CDR1 SGHDT and CDR2 YYEEEE. The CDR3 reads CASSLGDRSIYEQYF. Written as DNA, the CDR3 is TGTGCCAGCAGCTTGGGGGACCGTAGTATCTACGAGCAGTACTTC.

This chain joins TRBV11-3 and TRBJ1-5, with a possible D match to TRBD1 (6 bases). The germline gives CDR1 SGHNT, CDR2 YENEEA. This CDR3 is 17 amino acids long. Trimming shortened V by 6 bases and J by 2 bases, and 20 bases separated the two germline ends. CDR3: CASSSRGGRVGNQPQHF. Here the CDR3 DNA reads TGTGCCAGCAGTTCTAGGGGGGGCAGGGTAGGCAATCAGCCCCAGCATTTT.

The chain couples TRBV6-2 or TRBV6-3 to TRBJ1-1; no clear D gene. This CDR3 spans 17 amino acids. Trimming pared 0 bases from V and 0 bases from J, leaving 14 bases between. Germline loops: CDR1 MNHEY, CDR2 SVGEGT. The CDR3 region is CASSYSMAESLNTEAFF. The CDR3 DNA sequence: TGTGCCAGCAGTTACTCGATGGCAGAAAGTCTGAACACTGAAGCTTTCTTT.

The V and J genes are TRBV7-9 and TRBJ2-7; no definite D call. The CDR3 length is 14 residues. V dropped 2 bases and J dropped 6 bases, with 14 bases sitting between them. Germline loops: CDR1 SEHNR, CDR2 FQNEAQ (reference sequence). The CDR3 protein is CASSLPLTPREQYF. For the CDR3, the DNA is TGTGCCAGCAGCTTACCCCTCACGCCCCGCGAGCAGTACTTC.

Of note for this clonotype: Only one base separates this from a far larger clonotype, so it likely reflects a read error. The rearrangement links TRBV11-1 to TRBJ2-7; TRBD1 matches at 7 bases. V dropped 5 bases and J dropped 5; count of bases not matched to a gene: 3. Germline loops: CDR1 SGHAT, CDR2 FQDESV (reference sequence). CDR3 length equals 12 residues. CDR3 amino acids: CASSRDSHEQYF. Written as DNA, the CDR3 is TGTGCCAGCAGCCGGGACAGCCACGAGCAGTACTTC.

This chain links TRBV28 with TRBJ1-2; D is uncertain. Germline CDR1 MDHEN, CDR2 SYDVKM. Trimming pared 4 bases from V and 0 bases from J, leaving 9 bases between. There are 14 residues in the CDR3. CDR3 in DNA: TGTGCCAGCAGTTCTACAAATTCTAACTATGGCTACACCTTC. It codes for CASSSTNSNYGYTF.

This CDR3 is CASRQGGGYTF. The CDR3 DNA sequence: TGTGCCAGTCGACAGGGAGGTGGCTACACCTTC. This chain joins TRBV5-5 and TRBJ1-2; 7 bases are shared with TRBD1. Germline CDR1 is SGHKS and CDR2 is YYEKEE (reference sequence). The CDR3 is made up of 11 amino acids. V dropped 8 bases and J dropped 7; count of bases not matched to a gene: 5.

This clonotype was observed a handful of times. DNA of the CDR3: TGTGCCAGCAGTGAGGGGGGCAGGGGTAATTCACCCCTCCACTTT. Residues: CASSEGGRGNSPLHF. The V gene is TRBV2, the J gene TRBJ1-6, with a possible D match to TRBD1 (6 bases). The CDR3 is 15 amino acids. Germline values: CDR1 SNHLY, CDR2 FYNNEI. V dropped 3 bases and J dropped 6 bases, with 12 bases sitting between them.

This sequence joins TRBV5-6 and TRBJ2-3, with a tentative D call TRBD1 (6 bases). Trimming took 0 bases from V and 1 from J, leaving 9 bases between them. CDR1 is SGHDT and CDR2 is YYEEEE in the germline V gene. CDR3 size: 15 residues. This CDR3 reads CASSLGAGGTDTQYF. CDR3 bases: TGTGCCAGCAGCTTGGGAGCAGGGGGCACAGATACGCAGTATTTT.

In this sample, this clonotype turned up a few times. The V call is TRBV10-1, the J call TRBJ2-1; 9 bases map to TRBD2. Germline V lookup: CDR1 WNHNN, CDR2 SYGVQD (reference sequence). The CDR3 sequence is 16 residues long. Germline trimming cut 4 bases from V and 1 base from J; bases unmatched to any gene: 5. The CDR3: CASSATSGKSYNEQFF. The DNA of the CDR3 is TGCGCCAGCAGTGCGACTAGCGGCAAGTCCTACAATGAGCAGTTCTTC.

This chain connects TRBV13 to TRBJ2-7; no clear D gene. This CDR3 contains 12 residues. Germline CDR1 reads PRHDT; CDR2 reads FYEKMQ (reference sequence). V was trimmed by 3 bases and J by 2 bases, leaving 5 bases between them. CDR3 in amino acids: CASSFWPYEQYF. As DNA, the CDR3 is TGTGCCAGCAGCTTTTGGCCCTACGAGCAGTACTTC.

Here the CDR3 reads CASAWGDSAEAFF. DNA of the CDR3: TGTGCCAGCGCCTGGGGGGACAGCGCTGAAGCTTTCTTT. The rearrangement uses TRBV5-5 and TRBJ1-1, with 7 nucleotides matching TRBD1. Germline CDR1 SGHKS, CDR2 YYEKEE (reference sequence). This CDR3 region has 13 residues. The V gene end was trimmed by 7 bases and the J gene end by 6 bases; junction bases not matched to a gene: 9. Full variable domain (outside the CDR3, taken from reference TRBV5-5 and TRBJ1-1): DAGVTQSPTHLIKTRGQQVTLRCSPISGHKSVSWYQQVLGQGPQFIFQYYEKEERGRGNFPDRFSARQFPNYSSELNVNALLLGDSALYLCASAWGDSAEAFFGQGTRLTVV.

This clonotype was observed many times. The chain recombines TRBV12-3 or TRBV12-4 with TRBJ1-1; D remains ambiguous. Trimming shortened V by 4 bases and J by 0 bases, and 15 bases separated the two germline ends. The CDR3 is 16 amino acids. Here the CDR3 reads CASSSRRTDLNTEAFF. Here the CDR3 DNA reads TGTGCCAGCAGTTCACGCCGGACGGACCTGAACACTGAAGCTTTCTTT.

The rearrangement joins TRBV6-1 to TRBJ1-2; the D gene is possibly TRBD1 (5 bases). This CDR3 contains 14 residues. V was cut by 2 bases and J by 3 bases, with 10 bases left in between. Germline lookup yields CDR1 MNHNS and CDR2 SASEGT. The CDR3 coding sequence is TGTGCCAGCAGTGAATCAGGGTTAGACTATGGCTACACCTTC. Residues: CASSESGLDYGYTF.

This clonotype was seen ten or more times. This chain connects TRBV28 to TRBJ1-2; D is perhaps TRBD1 (6 bases). Germline V gene sequence: CDR1 MDHEN, CDR2 SYDVKM. With 11 bases removed from V and 2 bases from J, the gap between germline ends came to 18 bases. The CDR3 loop spans 14 amino acids. The CDR3 region has the DNA TGTGCCGTAGAGGACGGGGGGCGCAACTATGGCTACACCTTC. Translation gives CAVEDGGRNYGYTF.

The chain uses TRBV20-1 and TRBJ2-1, with 7 bases aligning to TRBD2. Per the germline V gene, CDR1 is DFQATT and CDR2 is SNEGSKA (reference sequence). V was pared by 3 bases and J by 0 bases, with 8 bases of the junction left unmatched. The CDR3 sequence is 16 residues long. Here the CDR3 reads CSASFVGGNSYNEQFF. CDR3 DNA: TGCAGTGCTAGCTTTGTGGGAGGGAACTCCTACAATGAGCAGTTCTTC.